This passage covers 16 T cell receptor beta chains from one sample sequenced in a study of T cell repertoires in cytomegalovirus infection. These receptors have no identified antigens. TCRdb recomputed calls from the reads with MiXCR, one row per CDR3 protein. The profile covers some 940,000 distinct CDR3 sequences, with around 30% appearing a single time and 11% to 15% taken by the ten largest. Sequencing was performed on cultured CD8+ T cells from PBMCs, taken from culture after CMV antigen stimulation. These receptors came from a human donor in good health (CMV status not recorded). Some clones in this sample may be carry-over from other donors' samples.

V usage is TRBV10-3 and J usage is TRBJ1-1, with D tentatively TRBD1 (5 bases). This CDR3 comprises 17 residues. The V gene's germline CDR1 is ENHRY and CDR2 SYGVKD. Trimming shortened V by 0 bases and J by 0 bases, and 14 bases separated the two germline ends. The CDR3 sequence: CAISESTRGRMNTEAFF. In nucleotides, the CDR3 is TGTGCCATCAGTGAGTCGACTCGGGGCAGGATGAACACTGAAGCTTTCTTT.

The chain uses TRBV25-1 and TRBJ1-1; 7 bases match TRBD1. The trim removed 7 bases at V and 5 bases at J, leaving 13 bases unmatched. This CDR3 comprises 15 residues. Germline values: CDR1 MGHDK, CDR2 SYGVNS. The CDR3 sequence is CASTSPWGRGTEAFF. Written as DNA, the CDR3 is TGTGCCAGCACCTCCCCCTGGGGCAGGGGGACTGAAGCTTTCTTT.

This CDR3 is CASGRLGELFF. Here the CDR3 DNA reads TGTGCCAGCGGCCGCCTCGGGGAGCTGTTTTTT. The chain joins TRBV5-6 to TRBJ2-2; D remains unclear. This CDR3 region has 11 residues. Germline V gives CDR1 SGHDT, CDR2 YYEEEE. The V end was cut by 7 bases, the J end by 7 bases, with 8 bases between.

This clonotype was observed a few times. The chain has TRBV2 and TRBJ2-1; a possible D gene is TRBD1 (6 bases). There are 15 residues in the CDR3. The V and J ends lost 5 bases and 7 bases respectively, with 18 bases between them. Looked up from germline, CDR1 is SNHLY and CDR2 is FYNNEI. CDR3 sequence reads: CASSSGTPPRNEQFF. CDR3 nucleotide sequence: TGTGCCAGCAGTTCCGGGACACCTCCTAGGAATGAGCAGTTCTTC.

The rearrangement uses TRBV27 and TRBJ2-1, with D possibly being TRBD2 (6 bases). Deletions cut 2 bases from V and 6 bases from J, with 11 bases between. This CDR3 is built from 14 residues. Germline V CDR1 and CDR2: MNHEY, SMNVEV (reference sequence). CDR3 sequence (DNA): TGTGCCAGCAGTTTAACCCGCGGGATCAATGAGCAGTTCTTC. Translation gives CASSLTRGINEQFF.

The chain links TRBV6-6 to TRBJ1-6; D gene uncertain. The CDR3 length is 15 residues. The V and J ends lost 5 bases and 8 bases respectively, with 16 bases between them. From germline, CDR1 is MNHNY and CDR2 SVGAGI (reference sequence). The DNA of the CDR3 is TGTGCCAGCAGTGGCCGATGGCAGCCTTATTCACCCCTCCACTTT. Its translation is CASSGRWQPYSPLHF.

V and J are TRBV27 and TRBJ1-3, with TRBD1 identical over 7 bases. CDR1 and CDR2 from the germline V gene are MNHEY and SMNVEV (reference sequence). This CDR3 contains 14 residues. The V segment lost 9 bases and the J segment 3 bases; nucleotides outside the gene matches: 8. The CDR3: CASRTGVHGNTIYF. The CDR3, as DNA: TGTGCCAGTCGTACAGGGGTACATGGAAACACCATATATTTT.

The rearrangement uses TRBV5-4 and TRBJ2-2, with D possibly being TRBD2 (6 bases). V shed 4 bases and J shed 1 base, with 17 bases lying between them. This CDR3 has 17 amino acids. Germline V gene lookup returns CDR1 SGHNT and CDR2 YYREEE (reference sequence). CDR3 protein: CASSKTSGLLNTGELFF. The CDR3 DNA reads TGTGCCAGCAGCAAGACTTCGGGACTTCTGAACACCGGGGAGCTGTTTTTT.

The chain has TRBV2 and TRBJ1-2; 7 bases agree with TRBD1. Germline assignment: CDR1 SNHLY and CDR2 FYNNEI. The CDR3 spans 12 residues. J was trimmed by 0 bases and V by 11 bases; bases with no gene match: 3. The CDR3 region has the DNA TGTGCCGTACAGGGGTCTAACTATGGCTACACCTTC. Encoded protein: CAVQGSNYGYTF. The variable domain in full, with the rest retrieved from reference TRBV2 and TRBJ1-2, is EPEVTQTPSHQVTQMGQEVILRCVPISNHLYFYWYRQILGQKVEFLVSFYNNEISEKSEIFDDQFSVERPDGSNFTLKIRSTKLEDSAMYFCAVQGSNYGYTFGSGTRLTVV.

V and J are TRBV7-6 and TRBJ2-1, with D perhaps matching TRBD2 (6 bases). Germline CDR1 reads SGHVS; CDR2 reads FNYEAQ. The length of the CDR3 is 15 residues. Trimming stripped 4 bases from V and 2 bases from J, with 12 bases between. The CDR3 coding sequence is TGTGCCAGCAGCTCCCGGGACTCGACCTACAATGAGCAGTTCTTC. This translates into CASSSRDSTYNEQFF.

The CDR3 coding sequence is TGTGCCAGTTATCGGGCTAGGGGATCTGAAGCTTTCTTT. Its translation: CASYRARGSEAFF. The rearrangement uses TRBV28 and TRBJ1-1; maybe TRBD1 (5 bases). This CDR3 is built from 13 residues. Germline CDR1 is MDHEN and CDR2 is SYDVKM. Trimming took off 9 bases at V and 6 bases at J, with 17 bases between the two ends.

Regarding this clonotype: This may be a read error, as it is one base from a much larger clone. The chain couples TRBV7-2 to TRBJ2-2; D is uncertain. The germline V gene encodes CDR1 SGHTA and CDR2 FQGNSA. The V end was cut by 1 base, the J end by 3 bases, with 18 bases between. CDR3 size: 18 residues. CDR3 bases: TGTGCCAGCAGCTTAGGGATAGTGCGGCGAGAAGACACCGGGGAGCTGTTTTTT. Translated: CASSLGIVRREDTGELFF. Drawing the rest from reference TRBV7-2 and TRBJ2-2, the complete variable domain is GAGVSQSPSNKVTEKGKDVELRCDPISGHTALYWYRQSLGQGLEFLIYFQGNSAPDKSGLPSDRFSAERTGGSVSTLTIQRTQQEDSAVYLCASSLGIVRREDTGELFFGEGSRLTVL.

This clonotype was counted only a few times. The chain carries TRBV12-3 or TRBV12-4 and TRBJ1-1, with 7 bases aligning to TRBD1. The CDR3 loop spans 14 amino acids. V lost 6 bases and J lost 5; bases outside the gene matches: 9. DNA of the CDR3: TGTGCCAGCAGCCCAACAGGGGTAAAGACTGAAGCTTTCTTT. This translates into CASSPTGVKTEAFF.

This clonotype was detected ten times or more. The rearrangement uses TRBV6-2 or TRBV6-3 and TRBJ2-1, with 9 bases fitting TRBD2. Germline values: CDR1 MNHEY, CDR2 SVGEGT. V lost 3 bases to trimming and J lost 4 bases; unmatched junction nucleotides: 4. This CDR3 region has 15 residues. The CDR3 here is CASSYTAGGYNEQFF. CDR3 in DNA: TGTGCCAGCAGTTATACAGCGGGGGGTTACAATGAGCAGTTCTTC.

This sequence joins TRBV12-3 or TRBV12-4 and TRBJ2-1; D perhaps matches TRBD1 (6 bases). The CDR3 is made up of 15 amino acids. V lost 7 bases, J lost 5 bases, and 18 bases lay in between. The CDR3 bases are TGTGCCAGCATCCCTGACAGGACCTGGAACAATGAGCAGTTCTTC. Translating it yields CASIPDRTWNNEQFF.

Of note for this clonotype: Its ends do not fully match the called genes, so a read error is possible. The chain has TRBV4-1 and TRBJ1-4, with D unclear. CDR1 and CDR2 (germline): MGHRA, YSYEKL. The length of the CDR3 is 11 residues. This CDR3 reads CASSQGSLFVF. Written as DNA, the CDR3 is TGCGCCAGCAGCCAAGGGTCCCTATTCGTTTTT.